This TCR beta chain appears in the sequencing data of a study of identical twins' blood T cells. Whole-study results and caveats: Abundant TCRbeta CDR3s overlapped more between twins than with unrelated donors. Even for out-of-frame TCRbeta, twins reportedly shared V gene usage much more than unrelated donors.

TCRdb analysed the 5' RACE reads with MiXCR anew, one entry per CDR3 protein. The sample lists a few hundred thousand distinct CDR3 sequences, 28% occurring once. Trimming left V 1 base short and J 4 bases short, with 16 bases between. Germline lookup yields CDR1 MGHDK and CDR2 SYGVNS. The CDR3 totals 16 residues. Likely shared infections and vaccines: all three twin pairs were reared together. To note about this clonotype: Antigen unknown.

This TCR came from a woman aged 18 to 55 in good health. Sequencing input: PBMCs. V and J are TRBV25-1 and TRBJ1-2; D not certain. CDR3 sequence: CASSESPGLEIYGYTF. The CDR3 nucleotides are TGTGCCAGCAGTGAATCCCCTGGACTGGAAATCTATGGCTACACCTTC.